The 6 T cell receptor beta chains given below trace back to one sample, sequenced in a study of blood T cells in healthy people across ages (dated by TCRdb to 2014 to 2015). The library was prepared using 5' RACE. Reads for this sample came from an Illumina HiSeq 2500. A second PCR of roughly 7 to 11 cycles was performed with a sample-barcoded 5' primer and a J-beta primer mix. In TCRdb, the public reads were trimmed at Q25 with fastp and aligned with MiXCR, with productive beta chains retained. Each entry merges the rows of one CDR3 protein and shows their most common DNA and genes. The sample table holds 790,000 or so distinct CDR3 sequences, of which about 42% were seen once. Around 18% of the sample is held by the ten biggest clonotypes. Material: blood. The receptor source for this set is a man at least 80 years old in good health.

CDR3 DNA: TGTGCCAGCAGCTTGGGCGGGATAAATAACAATGAGCAGTACTTC. It yields the protein CASSLGGINNNEQYF. This sequence joins TRBV11-3 and TRBJ2-5; possible D gene TRBD2, 6 bases. Germline assignment: CDR1 SGHNT and CDR2 YENEEA. V was clipped by 3 bases and J by 11 bases, with 22 bases between them. This CDR3 is built from 15 residues.

A remark on this clonotype: The junction and the germline gene differ at one end; a read error may be behind it. V is TRBV24-1 and J is TRBJ2-4; TRBD2 matches 13 bases. Matching the DNA end better, TRBJ2-5 makes the J call doubtful. The CDR3 contains 15 residues. Germline V gene sequence: CDR1 KGHDR, CDR2 SFDVKD. CDR3 residues: CAASDRTSGRETQYF. The CDR3 nucleotides read TGTGCCGCCAGTGATCGGACTAGCGGGAGAGAGACCCAGTACTTC.

This clonotype appeared once. The V call is TRBV7-9, the J call TRBJ1-1; D remains unclear. Germline V gene data show CDR1 as SEHNR and CDR2 as FQNEAQ (reference sequence). The CDR3 length is 14 residues. V was shortened by 0 bases and J by 5 bases, with 10 bases between the two germline ends. CDR3 in amino acids: CASSLALGRTEAFF. Here the CDR3 DNA reads TGTGCCAGCAGCTTAGCTTTGGGAAGGACTGAAGCTTTCTTT.

The genes are TRBV7-3 and TRBJ2-2; D is perhaps TRBD1 (6 bases). The V gene lost 1 base and the J gene lost 4 bases, with 16 bases spanning the gap. The CDR3 is made up of 17 amino acids. Looked up from germline, CDR1 is SGHTA and CDR2 is FQGTGA. CDR3 region: CASSLKGTPLSTGELFF. CDR3 DNA: TGTGCCAGCAGCTTAAAAGGGACACCCTTAAGCACCGGGGAGCTGTTTTTT.

This clonotype occurred once. The junction and the germline gene differ at one end; a read error may be behind it. The rearrangement links TRBV12-3 or TRBV12-4 to TRBJ2-1; 10 bases fit TRBD2. This CDR3 is 14 amino acids long. Written as DNA, the CDR3 is TGTGCCGGCAGTTCCCTAGCGGGAGTTTATGAGCAGTTCTTC. Protein: CAGSSLAGVYEQFF.

The table lists this clonotype with many counts. This chain uses TRBV12-3 or TRBV12-4 with TRBJ2-1, with 8 bases that match TRBD2. V lost 6 bases and J lost 3; bases outside the gene matches: 4. This CDR3 comprises 14 residues. CDR3 loop: CASRGGGLYNEQFF. CDR3 nucleotides: TGTGCCAGCAGGGGCGGGGGGCTCTACAATGAGCAGTTCTTC.